The 6 T cell receptor beta chains given below trace back to one sample, sequenced in a study of sequential checkpoint blockade in melanoma. Sequencing was performed with immunoSEQ multiplex PCR; in TCRdb, only in-frame clones are kept and a portion is missing. In the table there are about 1,300 clones, roughly three fifths of which are singletons. Documented treatment: randomized to nivolumab then ipilimumab (arm A) or the reverse (arm B). The specimen comprised CD8+ T cells sorted from blood (inferred from file names), sampled from a patient given nivolumab and ipilimumab in sequence. These receptors were taken from a human patient with melanoma. Some clones in this sample may be carry-over from other donors' samples.

This chain connects TRBV6-6 to TRBJ2-7; D may be TRBD2 (6 bases). Germline V gene sequence: CDR1 MNHNY, CDR2 SVGAGI (reference sequence). This CDR3 is built from 14 residues. V lost 8 bases to trimming and J lost 4 bases, with 18 bases between them. The CDR3, as DNA: TGTGCCAGCCACCAGCGGGCGGAGGGTTACGAGCAGTACTTC. It translates to CASHQRAEGYEQYF.

The rearrangement uses TRBV7-6 and TRBJ2-2; 10 positions match TRBD1. J lost 0 bases, V lost 5 bases, and 6 bases had no gene match. Looked up from germline, CDR1 is SGHVS and CDR2 is FNYEAQ. The CDR3 contains 17 residues. In nucleotides, the CDR3 is TGTGCCAGCAGCAACCGACAGGGGGCGGCGAACACCGGGGAGCTGTTTTTT. It codes for CASSNRQGAANTGELFF.

This clone was observed a few times. J is TRBJ2-1 and V is TRBV30; TRBD1 matches at 9 bases. The CDR3 runs to 14 residues. The germline CDR1 and CDR2 sequences are GTSNPN and SVGIG (reference sequence). V lost 1 base to trimming and J lost 2 bases; unmatched junction nucleotides: 0. CDR3 coding DNA: TGTGCCTGGAGTGGGGACAGGGCCTACAATGAGCAGTTCTTC. This encodes CAWSGDRAYNEQFF. The variable domain in full, completed from reference TRBV30 and TRBJ2-1, reads SQTIHQWPATLVQPVGSPLSLECTVEGTSNPNLYWYRQAAGRGLQLLFYSVGIGQISSEVPQNLSASRPQDRQFILSSKKLLLSDSGFYLCAWSGDRAYNEQFFGPGTRLTVL.

The J gene is TRBJ2-2, the V gene TRBV7-9; D might be TRBD1 (6 bases). CDR3 length: 19 residues. CDR1 and CDR2 from the germline V gene are SEHNR and FQNEAQ (reference sequence). Between the trimmed V and J ends, which lost 1 base and 4 bases, there was a span of 22 bases. DNA for the CDR3: TGTGCCAGCAGCTTAGTTTTGGGAACCGGGGCAGGGGCCACCGGGGAGCTGTTTTTT. Its translation is CASSLVLGTGAGATGELFF. Using reference TRBV7-9 and TRBJ2-2 for the parts outside the CDR3, the full variable domain is DTGVSQNPRHKITKRGQNVTFRCDPISEHNRLYWYRQTLGQGPEFLTYFQNEAQLEKSRLLSDRFSAERPKGSFSTLEIQRTEQGDSAMYLCASSLVLGTGAGATGELFFGEGSRLTVL.

V gene TRBV7-8 combines with J gene TRBJ1-4, with D tentatively TRBD1 (6 bases). CDR3 length: 15 amino acids. CDR1 is SGHVS, CDR2 FQNEAQ, per germline. Trimming pared 2 bases from V and 7 bases from J, leaving 14 bases between. CDR3 residues: CASSLSTGSGEKLFF. CDR3 DNA: TGTGCCAGCAGCTTATCTACAGGGTCGGGTGAAAAACTGTTTTTT.

The chain links TRBV19 to TRBJ1-1, with 7 bases aligning to TRBD1. This CDR3 comprises 14 residues. Germline CDR1 is LNHDA and CDR2 is SQIVND (reference sequence). The ends lost 9 bases at V and 1 base at J; junction bases unmatched: 8. CDR3 loop: CASLPRTGNTEAFF. In DNA, the CDR3 is TGTGCCAGCCTCCCCCGGACAGGGAACACTGAAGCTTTCTTT.